A single sample is the source of the 15 T cell receptor beta chains below, sequenced in a study of blood T cell repertoires in COVID-19 (dated by TCRdb to 2018 to 2020). Library method: the immunoSEQ multiplex PCR assay. The clones in this table, taken by TCRdb from immuneACCESS, are in-frame only. Not every clone is retained; where verified, under half of the shortfall comes from an unresolved V gene, and the cause of the rest is unknown. The sample records about 480,000 clones, over 75% of which are singletons. In total, the top ten clones hold 1.8% of the sample. The specimen sequenced was PBMCs or T cells enriched from blood (not recorded which). The source is a middle-aged woman who had recovered from COVID-19.

V usage is TRBV21-1 and J usage is TRBJ1-4. TRBV21-1 is a recognized pseudogene. CDR3 length: 16 amino acids. The CDR3 coding sequence is TGTGCCAGCAGCAAAGAGAAGGTGGCGGCTAATGAAAAACTGTTTTTT. It specifies CASSKEKVAANEKLFF.

The CDR3 reads CASIRSGPSYEQYF. CDR3 in DNA: TGTGCCAGCATTCGATCAGGGCCGTCTTACGAGCAGTACTTC. The V gene is TRBV28, the J gene TRBJ2-7, with a tentative D call TRBD1 (5 bases). Germline lookup yields CDR1 MDHEN and CDR2 SYDVKM. The CDR3 is 14 amino acids. Between the trimmed V and J ends, which lost 7 bases and 4 bases, there was a span of 17 bases.

The chain joins TRBV4-2 to TRBJ1-2, with 10 bases matching TRBD1. CDR1 is LGHNA, CDR2 YNFKEQ, per germline. The V and J ends lost 4 bases and 2 bases, in that order; junction bases with no gene match: 4. This CDR3 contains 15 residues. In DNA form, the CDR3 reads TGTGCCAGCAGCCGGGACAGGGGCAGCAACTATGGCTACACCTTC. Residues: CASSRDRGSNYGYTF.

This chain connects TRBV2 to TRBJ1-1; D unclear. Germline V gives CDR1 SNHLY, CDR2 FYNNEI. The CDR3 loop spans 14 amino acids. Trimming shortened V by 7 bases and J by 2 bases, and 14 bases separated the two germline ends. CDR3 sequence (DNA): TGTGCCAGCATGGAGAGGTCTAGTAACACTGAAGCTTTCTTT. It translates to CASMERSSNTEAFF.

CDR3 in DNA: TGTGCCAGCAGGCAGGGTCAACAGCAGTACTTC. Amino acids: CASRQGQQQYF. The chain recombines TRBV27 with TRBJ2-7, with D maybe TRBD1 (5 bases). Deletions cut 6 bases from V and 8 bases from J, with 11 bases between. This CDR3 is 11 amino acids long. Germline V lookup: CDR1 MNHEY, CDR2 SMNVEV (reference sequence).

The chain employs TRBV7-9 and TRBJ1-1; tentatively, D is TRBD1 (5 bases). Germline-derived CDR1 and CDR2 are SEHNR and FQNEAQ (reference sequence). V lost 1 base and J lost 0, with 18 bases in between. There are 18 residues in the CDR3. CDR3 sequence: CASSLVSLKTALNTEAFF. CDR3 DNA: TGTGCCAGCAGCTTAGTCTCCCTAAAGACAGCTCTGAACACTGAAGCTTTCTTT.

V gene TRBV3-1 (or the pseudogene TRBV3-2) combines with J gene TRBJ2-2; 7 bases match TRBD2. V gave up 8 bases and J gave up 6 bases; unmatched junction bases: 3. Germline CDR1 is LGHDT and CDR2 is YNNKEL (reference sequence). This CDR3 region has 12 residues. CDR3 sequence reads: CASQGGAGELFF. For the CDR3, the DNA is TGTGCCAGCCAGGGAGGGGCCGGGGAGCTGTTTTTT.

The V gene is TRBV10-3, the J gene TRBJ2-7, with TRBD1 identical over 8 bases. The germline V gene has CDR1 ENHRY and CDR2 SYGVKD. With 8 bases clipped from V and 0 bases from J, the junction kept 3 bases outside the gene matches. The CDR3 loop spans 13 amino acids. Here the CDR3 reads CAIGDRISYEQYF. In nucleotides, the CDR3 is TGTGCCATCGGGGACAGGATCTCCTACGAGCAGTACTTC.

The CDR3 loop is CASSLGQRQETQYF. DNA for the CDR3: TGCGCCAGCAGCTTGGGACAGAGACAAGAGACCCAGTACTTC. This chain links TRBV5-1 with TRBJ2-5, with D possibly matching TRBD1 (5 bases). The CDR3 runs 14 residues. Trimming took 0 bases from V and 2 from J, leaving 8 bases between them. The germline V gene encodes CDR1 SGHRS and CDR2 YFSETQ. The full variable domain, with the rest looked up from reference TRBV5-1 and TRBJ2-5, is KAGVTQTPRYLIKTRGQQVTLSCSPISGHRSVSWYQQTPGQGLQFLFEYFSETQRNKGNFPGRFSGRQFSNSRSEMNVSTLELGDSALYLCASSLGQRQETQYFGPGTRLLVL.

This chain uses TRBV2 with TRBJ1-2; D unresolved. The length of the CDR3 is 11 residues. CDR1 and CDR2 (germline): SNHLY, FYNNEI. V lost 5 bases, J lost 3 bases, and 4 bases lay in between. CDR3 coding DNA: TGTGCCAGCAGTACGGACTATGGCTACACCTTC. It specifies CASSTDYGYTF.

The chain joins TRBV11-3 to TRBJ2-1; 8 bases are shared with TRBD2. V lost 1 base to trimming and J lost 5 bases; unmatched junction nucleotides: 16. The germline CDR1 and CDR2 sequences are SGHNT and YENEEA. This CDR3 region has 19 residues. CDR3 amino acids: CASSLVSGTKGLGNNEQFF. The CDR3 DNA reads TGTGCCAGCAGCTTAGTTAGCGGGACTAAAGGGCTCGGGAACAATGAGCAGTTCTTC.

The sample holds many counts of this clone. This chain links TRBV15 with TRBJ2-3; tentative D call: TRBD1 (6 bases). The CDR3 covers 12 residues. From germline, CDR1 is LNHNV and CDR2 YYDKDF (reference sequence). Deletions cut 6 bases from V and 5 bases from J, with 9 bases between. The CDR3 loop is CATREQGDTQYF. The CDR3 coding sequence is TGTGCCACCAGGGAACAGGGAGATACGCAGTATTTT.

The chain is built from TRBV10-1 and TRBJ1-6; TRBD1 is a possible D gene (5 bases). The germline V gene encodes CDR1 WNHNN and CDR2 SYGVQD (reference sequence). Trimming pared 8 bases from V and 9 bases from J, leaving 17 bases between. The CDR3 spans 14 residues. DNA for the CDR3: TGCGCCAGCCCGGAGGGGACTAAAGTTTCACCCCTCCACTTT. Translated, it gives CASPEGTKVSPLHF.

The genes are TRBV30 and TRBJ2-7; D not certain. In germline, CDR1 is GTSNPN, CDR2 SVGIG (reference sequence). The CDR3 extends over 13 amino acids. Trimming took off 1 base at V and 3 bases at J, with 10 bases between the two ends. CDR3 bases: TGTGCCTGGAGTGGCCCGGCGGACTACGAGCAGTACTTC. It translates to CAWSGPADYEQYF.

This chain joins TRBV15 and TRBJ2-7; 8 nucleotides agree with TRBD1. Germline values: CDR1 LNHNV, CDR2 YYDKDF (reference sequence). The ends lost 4 bases at V and 0 bases at J; junction bases unmatched: 8. The CDR3 runs to 16 residues. The CDR3 region has the DNA TGTGCCACCAGCATACACGACAGGGGAGGCTCCTACGAGCAGTACTTC. Its protein is CATSIHDRGGSYEQYF.